The entry that follows covers one T cell receptor (beta chain) sequence. Clones were read by immunoSEQ multiplex PCR, and TCRdb kept only the in-frame ones, dropping some. The sample has 75,000 to 95,000 clones; just over 90% are singletons. This specimen belongs to a study of technical replicates of blood from a few donors. Deletions cut 4 bases from V and 1 base from J, with 7 bases between. Germline loops: CDR1 SGHDN, CDR2 FVKESK. This CDR3 has 13 residues. Sequencing input: T cells isolated from PBMCs. This chain joins TRBV14 and TRBJ1-1; D may be TRBD1 (6 bases). This TCR was recovered from a human donor in good health. The CDR3: CASSLQGNTEAFF. The CDR3 DNA sequence: TGTGCCAGCAGCCTACAGGGGAACACTGAAGCTTTCTTT.